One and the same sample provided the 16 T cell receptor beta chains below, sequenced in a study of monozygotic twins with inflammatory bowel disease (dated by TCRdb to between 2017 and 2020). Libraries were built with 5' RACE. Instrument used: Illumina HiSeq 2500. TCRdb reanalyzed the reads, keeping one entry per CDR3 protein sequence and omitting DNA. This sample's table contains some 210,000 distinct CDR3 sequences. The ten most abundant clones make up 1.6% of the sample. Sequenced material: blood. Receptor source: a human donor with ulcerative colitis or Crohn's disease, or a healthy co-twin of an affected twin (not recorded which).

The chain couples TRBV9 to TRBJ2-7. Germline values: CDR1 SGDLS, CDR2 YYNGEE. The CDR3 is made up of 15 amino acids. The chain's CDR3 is CASSVAYGLSYEQYF.

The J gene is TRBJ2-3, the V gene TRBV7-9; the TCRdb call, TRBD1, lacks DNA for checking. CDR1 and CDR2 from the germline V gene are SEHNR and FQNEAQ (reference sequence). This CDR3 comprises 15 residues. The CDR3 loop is CASSPQGISTDTQYF.

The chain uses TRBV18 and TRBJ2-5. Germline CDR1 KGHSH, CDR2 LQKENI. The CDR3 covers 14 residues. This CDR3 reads CASSPTGGGETQYF. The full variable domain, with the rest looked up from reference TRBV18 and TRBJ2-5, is NAGVMQNPRHLVRRRGQEARLRCSPMKGHSHVYWYRQLPEEGLKFMVYLQKENIIDESGMPKERFSAEFPKEGPSILRIQQVVRGDSAAYFCASSPTGGGETQYFGPGTRLLVL.

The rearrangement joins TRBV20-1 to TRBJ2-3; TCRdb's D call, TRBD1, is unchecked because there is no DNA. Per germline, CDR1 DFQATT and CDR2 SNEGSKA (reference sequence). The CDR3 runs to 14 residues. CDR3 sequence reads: CSAREGGYTDTQYF.

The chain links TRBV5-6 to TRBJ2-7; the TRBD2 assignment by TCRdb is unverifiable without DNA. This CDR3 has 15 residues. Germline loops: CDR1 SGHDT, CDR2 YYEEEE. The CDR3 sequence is CASSPGLASSYEQYF.

The CDR3 reads CASSGGVSSYNEQFF. The chain recombines TRBV6-1 with TRBJ2-1; TCRdb reports TRBD1, a call that lacks DNA to check it against. The CDR3 is made up of 15 amino acids. The germline V gene has CDR1 MNHNS and CDR2 SASEGT.

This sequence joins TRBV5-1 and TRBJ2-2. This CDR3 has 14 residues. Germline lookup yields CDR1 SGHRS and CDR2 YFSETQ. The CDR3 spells CASSLRTDTGELFF.

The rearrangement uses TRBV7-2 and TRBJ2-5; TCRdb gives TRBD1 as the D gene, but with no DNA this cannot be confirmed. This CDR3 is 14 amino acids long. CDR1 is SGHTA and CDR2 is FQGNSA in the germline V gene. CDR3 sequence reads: CASSTDRVQETQYF.

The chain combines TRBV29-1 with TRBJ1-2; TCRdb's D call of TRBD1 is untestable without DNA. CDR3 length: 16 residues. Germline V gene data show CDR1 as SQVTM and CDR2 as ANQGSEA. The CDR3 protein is CSVPADRYNYDYGYTF.

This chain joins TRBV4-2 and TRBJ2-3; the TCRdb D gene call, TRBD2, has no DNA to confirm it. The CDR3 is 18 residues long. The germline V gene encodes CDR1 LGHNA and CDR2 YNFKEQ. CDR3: CASSQAGLAGTGTDTQYF.

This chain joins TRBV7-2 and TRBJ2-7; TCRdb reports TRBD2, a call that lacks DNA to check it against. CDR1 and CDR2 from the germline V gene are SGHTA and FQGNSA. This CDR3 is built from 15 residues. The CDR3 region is CASSFGLAGVYEQYF.

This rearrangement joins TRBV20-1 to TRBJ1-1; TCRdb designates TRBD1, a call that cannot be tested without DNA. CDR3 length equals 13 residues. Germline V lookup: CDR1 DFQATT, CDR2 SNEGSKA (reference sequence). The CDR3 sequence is CSARDFGGTEAFF.

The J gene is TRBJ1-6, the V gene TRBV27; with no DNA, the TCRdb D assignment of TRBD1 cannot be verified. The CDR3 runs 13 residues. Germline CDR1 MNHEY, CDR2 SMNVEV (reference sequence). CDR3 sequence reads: CASRGGYYSPLHF.

CDR3 region: CASSRDTNANQPQHF. V gene TRBV3-1 combines with J gene TRBJ1-5; TCRdb calls TRBD1, which cannot be checked without DNA. The germline V gene has CDR1 LGHDT and CDR2 YNNKEL (reference sequence). CDR3 length: 15 amino acids.

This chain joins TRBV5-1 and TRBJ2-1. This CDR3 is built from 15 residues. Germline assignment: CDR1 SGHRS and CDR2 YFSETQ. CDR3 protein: CASSLAQSSYNEQFF.

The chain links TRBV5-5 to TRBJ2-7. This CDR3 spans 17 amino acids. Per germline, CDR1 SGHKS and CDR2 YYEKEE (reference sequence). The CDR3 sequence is CASSLHIGNREPYEQYF.